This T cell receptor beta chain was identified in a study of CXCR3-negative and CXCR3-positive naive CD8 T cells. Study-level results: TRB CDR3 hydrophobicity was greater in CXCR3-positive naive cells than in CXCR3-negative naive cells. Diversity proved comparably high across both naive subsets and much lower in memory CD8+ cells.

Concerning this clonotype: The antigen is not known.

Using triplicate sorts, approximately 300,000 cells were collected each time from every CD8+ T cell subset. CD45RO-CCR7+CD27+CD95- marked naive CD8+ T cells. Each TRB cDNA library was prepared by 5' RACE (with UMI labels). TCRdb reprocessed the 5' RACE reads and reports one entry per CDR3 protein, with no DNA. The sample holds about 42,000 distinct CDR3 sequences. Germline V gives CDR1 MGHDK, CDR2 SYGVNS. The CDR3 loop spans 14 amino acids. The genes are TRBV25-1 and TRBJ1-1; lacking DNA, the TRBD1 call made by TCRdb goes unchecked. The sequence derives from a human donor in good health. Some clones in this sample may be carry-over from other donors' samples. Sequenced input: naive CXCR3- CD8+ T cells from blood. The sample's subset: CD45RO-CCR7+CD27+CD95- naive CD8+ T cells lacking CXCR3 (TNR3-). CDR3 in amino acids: CASSERGVNTEAFF.